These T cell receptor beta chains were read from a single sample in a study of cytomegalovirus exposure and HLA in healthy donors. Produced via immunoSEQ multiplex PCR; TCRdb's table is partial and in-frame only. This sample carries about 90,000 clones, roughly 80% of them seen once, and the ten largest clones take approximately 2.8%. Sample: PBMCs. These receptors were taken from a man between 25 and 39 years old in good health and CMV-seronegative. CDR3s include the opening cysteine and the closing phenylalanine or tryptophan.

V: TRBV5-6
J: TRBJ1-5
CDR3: CASSLGTGGGQPQHF

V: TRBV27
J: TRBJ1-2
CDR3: CASSLKGGNYGYTF

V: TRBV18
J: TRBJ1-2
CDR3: CASSPGPGQGSYGYTF

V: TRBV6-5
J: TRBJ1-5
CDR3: CASSSTGVANQPQHF

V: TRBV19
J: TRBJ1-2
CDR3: CASSQQGADYYGYTF

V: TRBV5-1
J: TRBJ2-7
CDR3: CASSQTGGVDEQYF

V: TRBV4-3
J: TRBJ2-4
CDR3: CASSHGPAGENIQYF

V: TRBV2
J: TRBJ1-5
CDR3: CASSLSGDQPQHF

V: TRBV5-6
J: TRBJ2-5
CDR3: CASSWWTSGDQETQYF

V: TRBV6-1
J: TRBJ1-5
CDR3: CASISGGVRNQPQHF

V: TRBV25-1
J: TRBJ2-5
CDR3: CASRRRQETQYF

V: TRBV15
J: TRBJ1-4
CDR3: CATSRDYDRGPEKLFF

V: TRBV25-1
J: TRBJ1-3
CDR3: CASSDRDRGVSGNTIYF

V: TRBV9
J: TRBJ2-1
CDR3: CASSAGQGTYNEQFF

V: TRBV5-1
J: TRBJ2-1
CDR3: CASRSVRGRGNEQFF

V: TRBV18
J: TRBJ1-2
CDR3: CASSPPQGPLYGYTF

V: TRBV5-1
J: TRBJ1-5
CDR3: CASSLGQSSNQPQHF

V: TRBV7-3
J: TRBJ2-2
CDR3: CASSLQGANTGELFF

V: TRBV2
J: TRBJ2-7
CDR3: CASSYSGYHEQYF

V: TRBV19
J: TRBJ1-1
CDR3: CASSISQANTEAFF

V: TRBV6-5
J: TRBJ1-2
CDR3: CASSYLTGDYGYTF

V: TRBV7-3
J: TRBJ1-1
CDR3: CASSPYPGGPGDTEAFF

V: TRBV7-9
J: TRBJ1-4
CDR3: CASSPGRANEKLFF

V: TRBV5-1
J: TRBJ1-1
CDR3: CASSNGGTEAFF

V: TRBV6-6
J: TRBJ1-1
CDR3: CASSYSSEAFF

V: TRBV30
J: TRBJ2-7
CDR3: CAWGTGDEQYF

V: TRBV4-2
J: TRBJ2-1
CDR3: CASSHHSGGSSYNEQFF

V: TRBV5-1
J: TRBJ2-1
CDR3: CASSLDTRSYNEQFF

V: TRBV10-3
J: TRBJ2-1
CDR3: CATSGGGVYNEQFF

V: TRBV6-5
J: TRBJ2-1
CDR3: CASRGERYNEQFF

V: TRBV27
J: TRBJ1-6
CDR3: CASSKRTDISPLHF

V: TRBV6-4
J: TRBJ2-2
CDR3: CASRPGFNTGELFF

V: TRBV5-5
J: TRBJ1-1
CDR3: CASSFTPRDTEAFF

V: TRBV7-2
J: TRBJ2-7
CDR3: CASSYSGFQNEQYF

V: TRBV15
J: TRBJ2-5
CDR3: CATSREASGGASETQYF